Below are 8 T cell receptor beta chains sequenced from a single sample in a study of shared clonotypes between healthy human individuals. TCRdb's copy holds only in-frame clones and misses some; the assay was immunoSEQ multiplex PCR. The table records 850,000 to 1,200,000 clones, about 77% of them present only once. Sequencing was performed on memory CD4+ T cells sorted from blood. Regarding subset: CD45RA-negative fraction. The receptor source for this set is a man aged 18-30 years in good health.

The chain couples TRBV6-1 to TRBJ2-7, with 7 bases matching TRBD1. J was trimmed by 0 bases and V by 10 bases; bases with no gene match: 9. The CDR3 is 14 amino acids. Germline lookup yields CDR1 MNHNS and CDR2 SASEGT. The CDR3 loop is CATVEQGRSYEQYF. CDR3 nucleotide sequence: TGTGCCACCGTCGAACAGGGGCGCTCCTACGAGCAGTACTTC.

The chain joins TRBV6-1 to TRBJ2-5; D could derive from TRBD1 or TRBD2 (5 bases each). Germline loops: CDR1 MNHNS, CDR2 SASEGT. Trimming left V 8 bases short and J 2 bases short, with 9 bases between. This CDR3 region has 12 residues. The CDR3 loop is CASRGAQETQYF. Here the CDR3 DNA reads TGTGCCAGCCGAGGGGCTCAAGAGACCCAGTACTTC.

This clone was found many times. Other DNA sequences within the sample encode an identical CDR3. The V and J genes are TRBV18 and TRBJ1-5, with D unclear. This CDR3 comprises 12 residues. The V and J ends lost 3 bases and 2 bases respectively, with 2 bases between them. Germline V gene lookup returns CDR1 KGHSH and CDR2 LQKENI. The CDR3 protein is CASSPRNQPQHF. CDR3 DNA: TGTGCCAGCTCACCGCGCAATCAGCCCCAGCATTTT. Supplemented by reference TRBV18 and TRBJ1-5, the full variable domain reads NAGVMQNPRHLVRRRGQEARLRCSPMKGHSHVYWYRQLPEEGLKFMVYLQKENIIDESGMPKERFSAEFPKEGPSILRIQQVVRGDSAAYFCASSPRNQPQHFGDGTRLSIL.

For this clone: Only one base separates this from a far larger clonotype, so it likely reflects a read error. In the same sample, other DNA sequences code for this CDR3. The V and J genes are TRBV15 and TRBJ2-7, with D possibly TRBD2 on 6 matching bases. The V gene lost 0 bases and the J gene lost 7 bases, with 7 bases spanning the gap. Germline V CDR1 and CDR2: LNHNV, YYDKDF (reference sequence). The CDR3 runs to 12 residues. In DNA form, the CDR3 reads TGTGCCACCAGCAGAGATCGGGGGGAGCAGTACTTC. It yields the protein CATSRDRGEQYF. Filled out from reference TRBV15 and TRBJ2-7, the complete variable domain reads DAMVIQNPRYQVTQFGKPVTLSCSQTLNHNVMYWYQQKSSQAPKLLFHYYDKDFNNEADTPDNFQSRRPNTSFCFLDIRSPGLGDTAMYLCATSRDRGEQYFGPGTRLTVT.

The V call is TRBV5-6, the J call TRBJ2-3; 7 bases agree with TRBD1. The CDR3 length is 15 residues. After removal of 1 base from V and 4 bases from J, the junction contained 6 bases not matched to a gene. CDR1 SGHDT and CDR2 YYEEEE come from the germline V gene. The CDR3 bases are TGTGCCAGCAGCTTGTTTGACAGGGCGGCAGATACGCAGTATTTT. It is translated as CASSLFDRAADTQYF.

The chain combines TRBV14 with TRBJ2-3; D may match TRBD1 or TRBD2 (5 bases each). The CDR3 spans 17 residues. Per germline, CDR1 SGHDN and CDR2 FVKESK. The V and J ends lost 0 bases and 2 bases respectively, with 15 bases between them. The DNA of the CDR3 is TGTGCCAGCAGCCAAGATGTACGGTGGGGGTTCACAGATACGCAGTATTTT. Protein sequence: CASSQDVRWGFTDTQYF. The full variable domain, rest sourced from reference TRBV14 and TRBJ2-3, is EAGVTQFPSHSVIEKGQTVTLRCDPISGHDNLYWYRRVMGKEIKFLLHFVKESKQDESGMPNNRFLAERTGGTYSTLKVQPAELEDSGVYFCASSQDVRWGFTDTQYFGPGTRLTVL.

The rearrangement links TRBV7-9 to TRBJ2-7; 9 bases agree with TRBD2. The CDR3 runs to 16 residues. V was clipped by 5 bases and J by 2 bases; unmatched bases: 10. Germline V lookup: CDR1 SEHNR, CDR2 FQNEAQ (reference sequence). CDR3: CASSQPGTSITYEQYF. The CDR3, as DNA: TGTGCCAGCAGCCAACCCGGGACTAGCATCACCTACGAGCAGTACTTC.

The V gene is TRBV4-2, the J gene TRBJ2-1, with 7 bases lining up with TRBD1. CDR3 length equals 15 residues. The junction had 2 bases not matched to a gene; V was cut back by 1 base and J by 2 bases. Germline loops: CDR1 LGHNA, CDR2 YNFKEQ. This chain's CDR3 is CASSQGQGAYNEQFF. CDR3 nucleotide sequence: TGTGCCAGCAGCCAAGGGCAGGGGGCCTACAATGAGCAGTTCTTC.